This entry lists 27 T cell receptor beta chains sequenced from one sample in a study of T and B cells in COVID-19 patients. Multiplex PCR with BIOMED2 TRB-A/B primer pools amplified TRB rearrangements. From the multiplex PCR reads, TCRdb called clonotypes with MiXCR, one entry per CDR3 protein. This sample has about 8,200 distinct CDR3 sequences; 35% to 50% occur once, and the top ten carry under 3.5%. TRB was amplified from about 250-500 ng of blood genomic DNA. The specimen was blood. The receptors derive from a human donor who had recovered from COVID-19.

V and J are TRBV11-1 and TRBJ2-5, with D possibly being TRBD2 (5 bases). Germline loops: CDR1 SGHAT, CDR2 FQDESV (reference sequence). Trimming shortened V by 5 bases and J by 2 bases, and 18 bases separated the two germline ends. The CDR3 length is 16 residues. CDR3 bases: TGTGCCAGCAGCCCACCCCGGGGATTGCTACAAGAGACCCAGTACTTC. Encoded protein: CASSPPRGLLQETQYF.

The CDR3 nucleotides read TGTGCCAGCACCACCCCGGACCCCTCCAATGAGCAGTTCTTC. The encoded protein is CASTTPDPSNEQFF. The rearrangement joins TRBV6-2 or TRBV6-3 to TRBJ2-1; D call uncertain. Germline CDR1 is MNHEY and CDR2 is SVGEGT. The CDR3 has 14 amino acids. V lost 7 bases and J 6 bases, leaving 16 bases between the germline ends.

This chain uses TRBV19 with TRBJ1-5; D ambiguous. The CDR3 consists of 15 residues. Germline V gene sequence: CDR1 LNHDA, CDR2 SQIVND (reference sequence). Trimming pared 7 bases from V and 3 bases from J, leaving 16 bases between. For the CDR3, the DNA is TGTGCCAGTACCCAATCGGGCGGATACAATCAGCCCCAGCATTTT. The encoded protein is CASTQSGGYNQPQHF.

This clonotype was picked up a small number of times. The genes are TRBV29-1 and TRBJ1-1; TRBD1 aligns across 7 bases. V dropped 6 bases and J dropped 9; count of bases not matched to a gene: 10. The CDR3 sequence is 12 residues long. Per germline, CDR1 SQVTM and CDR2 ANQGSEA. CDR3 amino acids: CSVARDSPKAFF. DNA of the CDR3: TGCAGCGTAGCCCGGGACAGCCCTAAAGCTTTCTTT.

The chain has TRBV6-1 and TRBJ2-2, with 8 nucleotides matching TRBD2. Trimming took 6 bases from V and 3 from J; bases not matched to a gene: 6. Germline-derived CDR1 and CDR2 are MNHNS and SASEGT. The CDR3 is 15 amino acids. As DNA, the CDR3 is TGTGCCAGCAGGTCTTCGCGGGGGGACACCGGGGAGCTGTTTTTT. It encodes CASRSSRGDTGELFF.

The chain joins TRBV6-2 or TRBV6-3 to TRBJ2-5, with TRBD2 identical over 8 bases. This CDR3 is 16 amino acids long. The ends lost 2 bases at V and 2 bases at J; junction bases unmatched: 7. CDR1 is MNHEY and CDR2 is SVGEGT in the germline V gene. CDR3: CASSYPSGPTQETQYF. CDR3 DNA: TGTGCCAGCAGTTACCCTAGCGGGCCGACTCAAGAGACCCAGTACTTC.

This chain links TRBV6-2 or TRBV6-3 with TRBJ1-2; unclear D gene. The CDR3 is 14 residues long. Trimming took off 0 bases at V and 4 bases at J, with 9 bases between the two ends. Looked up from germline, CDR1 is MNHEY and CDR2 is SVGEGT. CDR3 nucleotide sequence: TGTGCCAGCAGTTACTCCGGGGAGACCTATGGCTACACCTTC. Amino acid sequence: CASSYSGETYGYTF.

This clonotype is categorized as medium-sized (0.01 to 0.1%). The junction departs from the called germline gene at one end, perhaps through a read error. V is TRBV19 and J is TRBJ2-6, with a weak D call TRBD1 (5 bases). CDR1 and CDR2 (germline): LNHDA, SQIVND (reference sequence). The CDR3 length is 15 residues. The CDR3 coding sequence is TGTGCCAGTAGTCGAGACGGAGCTGGGGCCAACGTCATGACTTTC. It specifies CASSRDGAGANVMTF.

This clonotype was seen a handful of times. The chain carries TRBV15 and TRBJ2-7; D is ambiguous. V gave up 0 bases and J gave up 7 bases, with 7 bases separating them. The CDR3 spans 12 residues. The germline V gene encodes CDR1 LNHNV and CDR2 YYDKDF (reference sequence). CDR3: CATSRDWGEQYV. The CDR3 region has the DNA TGTGCCACCAGCAGAGATTGGGGAGAGCAGTACGTC.

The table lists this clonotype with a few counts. CDR3 sequence: CASSLIGGTDTQYF. In DNA form, the CDR3 reads TGTGCCAGCAGCTTAATAGGGGGGACAGATACGCAGTATTTT. V gene TRBV7-9 combines with J gene TRBJ2-3, with D perhaps being TRBD1 or TRBD2 (6 bases each). V lost 2 bases and J lost 3, with 9 bases in between. Germline CDR1 and CDR2: SEHNR and FQNEAQ (reference sequence). The CDR3 is made up of 14 amino acids.

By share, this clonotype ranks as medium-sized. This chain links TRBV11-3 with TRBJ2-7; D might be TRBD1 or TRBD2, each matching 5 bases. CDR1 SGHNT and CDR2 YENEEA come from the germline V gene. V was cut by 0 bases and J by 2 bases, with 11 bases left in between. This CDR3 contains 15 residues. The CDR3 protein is CASSLDRDRAYEQYF. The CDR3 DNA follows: TGTGCCAGCAGCTTAGATAGGGACCGAGCCTACGAGCAGTACTTC.

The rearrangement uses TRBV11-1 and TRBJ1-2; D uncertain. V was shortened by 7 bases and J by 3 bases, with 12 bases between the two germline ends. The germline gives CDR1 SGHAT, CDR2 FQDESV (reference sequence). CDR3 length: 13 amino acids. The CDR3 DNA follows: TGTGCCAGCAAGGTCCCCGTAGACTATGGCTACACCTTC. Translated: CASKVPVDYGYTF.

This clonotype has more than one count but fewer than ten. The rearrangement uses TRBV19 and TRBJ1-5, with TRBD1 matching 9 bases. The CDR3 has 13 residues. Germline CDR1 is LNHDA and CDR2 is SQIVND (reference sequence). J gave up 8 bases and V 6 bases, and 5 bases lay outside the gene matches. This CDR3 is CASSGTGYEPQHF. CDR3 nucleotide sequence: TGTGCCAGTAGCGGGACAGGGTATGAGCCCCAGCATTTT.

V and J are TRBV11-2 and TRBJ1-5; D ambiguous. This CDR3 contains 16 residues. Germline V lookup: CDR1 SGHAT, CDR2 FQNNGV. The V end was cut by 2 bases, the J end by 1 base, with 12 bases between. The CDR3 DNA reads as TGTGCCAGCAGCTTATCCGGCGGCTCCAGCAATCAGCCCCAGCATTTT. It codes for CASSLSGGSSNQPQHF.

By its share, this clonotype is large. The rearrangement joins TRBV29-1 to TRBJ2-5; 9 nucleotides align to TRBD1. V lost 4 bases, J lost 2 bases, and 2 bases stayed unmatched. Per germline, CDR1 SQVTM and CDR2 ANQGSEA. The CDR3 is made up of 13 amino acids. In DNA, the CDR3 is TGCAGCGTTGGGGGGACAGGGCAAGAGACCCAGTACTTC. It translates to CSVGGTGQETQYF.

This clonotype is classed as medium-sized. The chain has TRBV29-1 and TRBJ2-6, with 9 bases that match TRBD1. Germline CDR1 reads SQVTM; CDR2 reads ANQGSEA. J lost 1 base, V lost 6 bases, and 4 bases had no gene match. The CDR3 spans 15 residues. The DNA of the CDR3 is TGCAGCGTCCAGGACAGGGGTTCTGGGGCCAACGTCCTGACTTTC. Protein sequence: CSVQDRGSGANVLTF.

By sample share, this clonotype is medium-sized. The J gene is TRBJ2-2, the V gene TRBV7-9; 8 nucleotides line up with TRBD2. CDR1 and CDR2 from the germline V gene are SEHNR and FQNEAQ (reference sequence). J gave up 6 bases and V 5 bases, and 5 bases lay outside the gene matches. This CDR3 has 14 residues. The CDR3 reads CASSLGLASGELFF. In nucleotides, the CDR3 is TGTGCCAGCAGCCTTGGACTAGCCTCCGGGGAGCTGTTTTTT.

CDR3 loop: CASSYPGPSLRAYGYTF. CDR3 sequence (DNA): TGTGCCAGCAGTTACCCGGGACCGTCATTAAGGGCCTATGGCTACACCTTC. The genes are TRBV6-5 and TRBJ1-2, with D possibly matching TRBD1 (5 bases). The CDR3 loop spans 17 amino acids. CDR1 MNHEY and CDR2 SVGAGI come from the germline V gene. V shed 2 bases and J shed 4 bases, with 20 bases lying between them.

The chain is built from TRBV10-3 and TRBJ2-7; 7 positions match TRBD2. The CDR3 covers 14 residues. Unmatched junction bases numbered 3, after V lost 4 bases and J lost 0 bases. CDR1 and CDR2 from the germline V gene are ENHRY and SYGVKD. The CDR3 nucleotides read TGTGCCATCAGTGCTGGCGGGGGCTCCTACGAGCAGTACTTC. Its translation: CAISAGGGSYEQYF.

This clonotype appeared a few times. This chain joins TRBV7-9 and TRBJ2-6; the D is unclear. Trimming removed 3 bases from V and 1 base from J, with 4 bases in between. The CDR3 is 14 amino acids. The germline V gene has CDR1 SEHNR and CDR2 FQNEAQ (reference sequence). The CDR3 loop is CASSLGSGANVLTF. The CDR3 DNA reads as TGTGCCAGCAGCTTGGGGTCTGGGGCCAACGTCCTGACTTTC.

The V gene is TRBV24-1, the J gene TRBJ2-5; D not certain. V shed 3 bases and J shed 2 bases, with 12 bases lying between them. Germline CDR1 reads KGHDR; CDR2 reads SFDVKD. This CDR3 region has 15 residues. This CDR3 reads CATSDPRPDQETQYF. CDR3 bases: TGTGCCACCAGTGATCCTAGACCAGATCAAGAGACCCAGTACTTC.

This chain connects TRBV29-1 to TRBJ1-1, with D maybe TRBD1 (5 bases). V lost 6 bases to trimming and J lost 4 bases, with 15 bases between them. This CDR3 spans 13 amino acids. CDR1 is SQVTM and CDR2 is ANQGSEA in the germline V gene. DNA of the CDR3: TGCAGCGTCGGGGGGAGGGTGGGCACTGAAGCTTTCTTT. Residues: CSVGGRVGTEAFF.

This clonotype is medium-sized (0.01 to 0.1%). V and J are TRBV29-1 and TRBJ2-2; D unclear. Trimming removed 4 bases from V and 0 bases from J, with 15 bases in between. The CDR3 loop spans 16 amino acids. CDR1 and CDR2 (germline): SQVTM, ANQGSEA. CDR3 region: CSVGVLGQPNTGELFF. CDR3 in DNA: TGCAGCGTTGGAGTCTTGGGTCAGCCGAACACCGGGGAGCTGTTTTTT.

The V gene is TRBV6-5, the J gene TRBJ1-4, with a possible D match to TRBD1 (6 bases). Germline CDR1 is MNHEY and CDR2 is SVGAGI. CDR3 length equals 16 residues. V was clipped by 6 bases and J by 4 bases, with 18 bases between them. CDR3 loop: CASSHPGGGFNEKLFF. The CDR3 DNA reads TGTGCCAGCAGCCACCCGGGTGGGGGCTTTAATGAAAAACTGTTTTTT.

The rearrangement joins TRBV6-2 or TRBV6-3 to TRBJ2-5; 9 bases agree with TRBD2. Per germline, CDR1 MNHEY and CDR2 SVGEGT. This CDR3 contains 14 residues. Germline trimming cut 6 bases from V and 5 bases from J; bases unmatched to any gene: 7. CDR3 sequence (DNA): TGTGCCAGCAGGCGGACTAGCGTCAGGGAGACCCAGTACTTC. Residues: CASRRTSVRETQYF.

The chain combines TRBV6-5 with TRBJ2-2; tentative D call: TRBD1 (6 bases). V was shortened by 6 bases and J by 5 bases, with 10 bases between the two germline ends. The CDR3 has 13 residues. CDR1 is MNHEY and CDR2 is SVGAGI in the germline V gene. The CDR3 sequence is CASRPQGTGELFF. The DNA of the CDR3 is TGTGCCAGCAGACCACAGGGTACCGGGGAGCTGTTTTTT.

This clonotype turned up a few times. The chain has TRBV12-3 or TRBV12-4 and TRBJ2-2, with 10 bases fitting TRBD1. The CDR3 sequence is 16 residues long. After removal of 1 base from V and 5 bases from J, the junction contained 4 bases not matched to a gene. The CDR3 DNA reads TGTGCCAGCAGTTTAGTTGGACAGGGGGGTACCGGGGAGCTGTTTTTT. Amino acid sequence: CASSLVGQGGTGELFF.